The rows below give T cell receptor beta chains drawn from one sample of a study of cytomegalovirus exposure and HLA in healthy donors. Assay: immunoSEQ multiplex PCR; the TCRdb copy retains only in-frame clones and omits some. The specimen's table records about 160,000 clones. The sample taken for sequencing was PBMCs. All receptors derive from a man aged 30-40 years in good health and CMV-seronegative. CDR3s leave out the opening cysteine and the closing phenylalanine or tryptophan.

j_call	v_call	cdr3_aa
TRBJ2-7	TRBV5-4	ASSLGRDRGAHEQY
TRBJ2-6	TRBV4-3	ASSQDGGAGANVLT
TRBJ2-2	TRBV4-2	ASSQNGDGNTGELF
TRBJ2-1	TRBV7-3	ASSSGTSGSEQF
TRBJ2-7	TRBV19	ASRGQGKPYEQY
TRBJ2-7	TRBV30	AWSKTSGEQY
TRBJ1-1	TRBV5-1	ASSLQVRNTEAF
TRBJ1-5	TRBV5-1	ASSFNSGSQPQH
TRBJ1-3	TRBV11-3	ASSLRTWTGIGNTIY
.	TRBV29-1	SVEISPGTGDNNSYEQY
TRBJ2-2	TRBV4-3	ASSQDSLAGGLGGELF
TRBJ1-2	TRBV7-2	ASAIPGGRLGYT
TRBJ2-7	TRBV5-1	ASSLDGGPDEQY
TRBJ1-5	TRBV19	ASSQMEGGQPQH
TRBJ2-6	TRBV11-3	ASSIRGAGANVLT
TRBJ2-5	TRBV6-1	ASLAELYQETQY
TRBJ1-1	TRBV15	ATSRDNWAGTEAF
TRBJ1-1	TRBV5-6	ASSFGQGGTEAF
TRBJ1-4	TRBV11-2	ASSTGTGGDLPEKLF
TRBJ1-2	TRBV4-2	ASRRRPGTGYGYT
TRBJ1-2	TRBV19	ASSVYTRGLRGYT
TRBJ2-5	TRBV11-2	ASSARGGETQY
TRBJ2-6	TRBV4-3	ASSQLLASGANVLT
TRBJ2-3	TRBV6-5	ATRAGGTDTQY
TRBJ1-1	TRBV27	ASSLSPRNTEAF
TRBJ1-5	TRBV19	ASRQVLNQPQH
TRBJ2-1	TRBV5-4	ASSLGVEQF
TRBJ1-1	TRBV9	ASSVVAETSPGAF
TRBJ1-4	TRBV28	ASSHTPATNEKLF
TRBJ2-4	TRBV19	ASSGWTGGSANIQY
TRBJ1-5	TRBV27	ASSLEGQQPQH
TRBJ2-5	TRBV27	ASSGDRDRVETQY
TRBJ2-7	TRBV30	AWSLPGRAAYEQY
TRBJ1-1	TRBV19	ASSIPGGRMNTEAF
TRBJ2-3	TRBV19	ASTLGSTDTQY
TRBJ1-5	TRBV5-1	ASSSGTGGNQPQH
TRBJ2-2	TRBV11-2	ASSHGQAIGGELF
TRBJ2-2	TRBV5-1	ASSLYTGELF
TRBJ2-5	TRBV11-3	ASSLETGQETQY
TRBJ1-1	TRBV19	ASSIRRGGGNTEAF
TRBJ2-2	TRBV28	ASSLNLGPSSGELF
TRBJ2-7	TRBV9	ASSVAGQGAAYEQY
TRBJ2-7	TRBV5-1	ASSPAGGRAALRSSYEQY
TRBJ2-1	TRBV7-6	ASSFGSRVEQF
TRBJ1-3	TRBV4-2	ASSQGTVSGNTIY
TRBJ2-1	TRBV30	AWSVLRLDEQF
TRBJ1-2	TRBV5-4	ASSSGGLYGYT
TRBJ2-3	TRBV7-3	ASSLRLAGGPDTQY
TRBJ1-2	TRBV5-1	ASSLEGQGTLGYT
TRBJ2-1	TRBV7-8	ASSLQGHYNEQF
TRBJ2-1	TRBV29-1	SVEPGLAGVYEQF
TRBJ2-7	TRBV27	ASSSGQGDEQY